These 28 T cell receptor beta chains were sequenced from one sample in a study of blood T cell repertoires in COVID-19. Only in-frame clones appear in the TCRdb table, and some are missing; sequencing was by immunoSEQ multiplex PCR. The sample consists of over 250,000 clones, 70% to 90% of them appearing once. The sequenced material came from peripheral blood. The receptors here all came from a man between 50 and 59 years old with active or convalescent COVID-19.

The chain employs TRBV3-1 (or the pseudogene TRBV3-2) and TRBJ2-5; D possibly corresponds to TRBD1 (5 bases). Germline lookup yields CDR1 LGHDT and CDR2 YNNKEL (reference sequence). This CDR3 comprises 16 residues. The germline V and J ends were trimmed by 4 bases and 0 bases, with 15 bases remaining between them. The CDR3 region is CASSPGAGNYQETQYF. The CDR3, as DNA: TGTGCCAGCAGCCCTGGGGCAGGGAATTACCAAGAGACCCAGTACTTC.

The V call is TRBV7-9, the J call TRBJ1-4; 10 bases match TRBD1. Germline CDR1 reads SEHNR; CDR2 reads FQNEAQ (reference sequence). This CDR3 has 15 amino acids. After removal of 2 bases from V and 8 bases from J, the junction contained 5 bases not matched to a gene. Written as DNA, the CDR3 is TGTGCCAGCAGCTTACCCGGGACAGGGGACGAAAAACTGTTTTTT. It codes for CASSLPGTGDEKLFF.

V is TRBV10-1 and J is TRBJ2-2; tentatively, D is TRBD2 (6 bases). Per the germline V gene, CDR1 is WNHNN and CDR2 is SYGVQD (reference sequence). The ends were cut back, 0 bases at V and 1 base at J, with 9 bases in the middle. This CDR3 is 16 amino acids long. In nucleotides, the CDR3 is TGCGCCAGCAGTGAGTCGAGACTAGGGAACACCGGGGAGCTGTTTTTT. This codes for CASSESRLGNTGELFF.

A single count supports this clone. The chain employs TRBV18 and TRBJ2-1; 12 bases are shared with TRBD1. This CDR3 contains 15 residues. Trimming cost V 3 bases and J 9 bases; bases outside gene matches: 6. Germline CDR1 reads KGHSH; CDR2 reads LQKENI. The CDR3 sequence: CASSPAGQGAGEQFF. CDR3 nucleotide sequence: TGTGCCAGCTCACCCGCGGGACAGGGGGCGGGTGAGCAGTTCTTC.

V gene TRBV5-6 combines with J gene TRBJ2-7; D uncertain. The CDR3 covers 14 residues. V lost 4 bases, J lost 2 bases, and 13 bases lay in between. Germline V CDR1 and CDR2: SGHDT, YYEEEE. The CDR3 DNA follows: TGTGCCAGCAGCCCCGGTGGTAGTCCCTACGAGCAGTACTTC. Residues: CASSPGGSPYEQYF.

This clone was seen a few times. CDR3 sequence (DNA): TGTGCCAGCAGTTTAGGGCCAGACTATGGCTACACCTTC. Translation: CASSLGPDYGYTF. This chain joins TRBV12-3 or TRBV12-4 and TRBJ1-2; D is ambiguous. CDR3 size: 13 residues. Deletions cut 1 base from V and 3 bases from J, with 6 bases between.

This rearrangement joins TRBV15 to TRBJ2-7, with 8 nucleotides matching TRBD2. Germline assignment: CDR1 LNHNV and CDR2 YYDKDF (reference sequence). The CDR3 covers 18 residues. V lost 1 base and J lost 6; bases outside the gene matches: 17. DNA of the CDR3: TGTGCCACCAGCAGAGGGGGATTAGGGGCGGGAGGTTCCGGCGAGCAGTACTTC. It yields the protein CATSRGGLGAGGSGEQYF.

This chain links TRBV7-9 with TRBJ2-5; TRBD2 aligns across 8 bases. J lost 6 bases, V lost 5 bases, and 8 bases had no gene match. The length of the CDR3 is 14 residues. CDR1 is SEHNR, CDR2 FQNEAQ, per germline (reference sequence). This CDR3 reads CASSPSGGGKTQYF. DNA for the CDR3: TGTGCCAGCAGCCCCTCGGGGGGGGGAAAGACCCAGTACTTC.

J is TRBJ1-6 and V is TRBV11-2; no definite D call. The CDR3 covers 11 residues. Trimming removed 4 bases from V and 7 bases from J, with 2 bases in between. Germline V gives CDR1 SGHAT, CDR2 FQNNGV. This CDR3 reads CASSSNSPLHF. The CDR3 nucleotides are TGTGCCAGCAGCTCGAATTCACCCCTCCACTTT.

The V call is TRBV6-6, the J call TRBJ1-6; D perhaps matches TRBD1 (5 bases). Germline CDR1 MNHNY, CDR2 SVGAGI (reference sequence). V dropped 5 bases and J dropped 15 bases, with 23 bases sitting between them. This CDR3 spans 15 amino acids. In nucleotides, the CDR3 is TGTGCCAGCAGTCCCCGGGAGGGGACGCCTCTTTTCCTCCACTTT. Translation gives CASSPREGTPLFLHF.

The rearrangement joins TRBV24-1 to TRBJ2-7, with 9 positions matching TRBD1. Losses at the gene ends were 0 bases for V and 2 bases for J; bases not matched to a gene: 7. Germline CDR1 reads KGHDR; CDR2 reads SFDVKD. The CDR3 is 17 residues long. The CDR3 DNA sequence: TGTGCCACCAGTGATTTGCATTTTGGACAGGGGACCTACGAGCAGTACTTC. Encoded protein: CATSDLHFGQGTYEQYF.

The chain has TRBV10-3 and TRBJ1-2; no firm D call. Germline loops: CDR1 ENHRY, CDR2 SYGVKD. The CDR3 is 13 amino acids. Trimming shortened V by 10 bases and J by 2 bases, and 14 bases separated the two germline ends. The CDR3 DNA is TGTGCCACTACCGGACGGGAAAACTATGGCTACACCTTC. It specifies CATTGRENYGYTF.

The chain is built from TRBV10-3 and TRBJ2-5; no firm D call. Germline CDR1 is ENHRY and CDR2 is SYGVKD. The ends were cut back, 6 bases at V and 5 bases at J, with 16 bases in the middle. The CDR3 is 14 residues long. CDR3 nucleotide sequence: TGTGCCATCAGCCTATCACCGAGCCGGGAGACCCAGTACTTC. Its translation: CAISLSPSRETQYF.

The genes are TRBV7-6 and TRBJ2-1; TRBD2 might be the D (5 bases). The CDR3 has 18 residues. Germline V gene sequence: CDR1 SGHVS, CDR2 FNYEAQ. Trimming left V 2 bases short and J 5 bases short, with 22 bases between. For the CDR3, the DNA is TGTGCCAGCAGCTTATACCCGCCCGGCGCTAGCACCAACAATGAGCAGTTCTTC. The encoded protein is CASSLYPPGASTNNEQFF. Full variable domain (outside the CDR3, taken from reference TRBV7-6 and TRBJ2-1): GAGVSQSPRYKVTKRGQDVALRCDPISGHVSLYWYRQALGQGPEFLTYFNYEAQQDKSGLPNDRFSAERPEGSISTLTIQRTEQRDSAMYRCASSLYPPGASTNNEQFFGPGTRLTVL.

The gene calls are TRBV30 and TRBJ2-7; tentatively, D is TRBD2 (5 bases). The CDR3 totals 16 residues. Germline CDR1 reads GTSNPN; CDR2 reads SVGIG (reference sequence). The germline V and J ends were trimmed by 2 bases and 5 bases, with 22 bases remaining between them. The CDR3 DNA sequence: TGTGCCTGGAGTCCCGGTAGGGCCCCGGGGTTGGACGAGCAGTACTTC. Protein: CAWSPGRAPGLDEQYF.

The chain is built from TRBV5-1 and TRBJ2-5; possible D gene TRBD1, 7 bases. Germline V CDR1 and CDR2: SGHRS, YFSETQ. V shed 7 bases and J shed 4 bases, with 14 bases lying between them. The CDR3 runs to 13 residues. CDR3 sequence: CASGRGVGETQYF. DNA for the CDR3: TGCGCCAGCGGCAGGGGGGTGGGAGAGACCCAGTACTTC.

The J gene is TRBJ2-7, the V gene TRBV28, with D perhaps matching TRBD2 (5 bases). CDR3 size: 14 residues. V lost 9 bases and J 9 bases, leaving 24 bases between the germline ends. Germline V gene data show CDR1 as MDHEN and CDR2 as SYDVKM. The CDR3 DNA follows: TGTGCCAGTTGTCCCGCGAACGAGGGTGAAAGGCAGTACTTC. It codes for CASCPANEGERQYF. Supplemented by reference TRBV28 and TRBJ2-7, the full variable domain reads DVKVTQSSRYLVKRTGEKVFLECVQDMDHENMFWYRQDPGLGLRLIYFSYDVKMKEKGDIPEGYSVSREKKERFSLILESASTNQTSMYLCASCPANEGERQYFGPGTRLTVT.

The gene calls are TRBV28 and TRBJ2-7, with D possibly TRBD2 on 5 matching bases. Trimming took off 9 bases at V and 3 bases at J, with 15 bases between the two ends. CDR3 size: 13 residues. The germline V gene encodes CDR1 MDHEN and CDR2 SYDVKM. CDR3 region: CASSGLGSYEQYF. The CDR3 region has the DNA TGTGCCAGTTCTGGCTTGGGGAGCTACGAGCAGTACTTC.

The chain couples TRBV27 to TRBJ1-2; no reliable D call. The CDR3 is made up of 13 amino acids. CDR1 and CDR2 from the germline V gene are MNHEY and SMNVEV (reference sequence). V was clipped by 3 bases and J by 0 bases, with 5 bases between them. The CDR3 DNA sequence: TGTGCCAGCAGTTTCAGTGCTAACTATGGCTACACCTTC. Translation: CASSFSANYGYTF.

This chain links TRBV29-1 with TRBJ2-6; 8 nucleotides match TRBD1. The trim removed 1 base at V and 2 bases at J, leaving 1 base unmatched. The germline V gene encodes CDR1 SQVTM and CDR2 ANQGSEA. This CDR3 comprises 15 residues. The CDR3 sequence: CSVEVRGPGANVLTF. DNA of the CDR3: TGCAGCGTTGAAGTCAGGGGGCCTGGGGCCAACGTCCTGACTTTC.

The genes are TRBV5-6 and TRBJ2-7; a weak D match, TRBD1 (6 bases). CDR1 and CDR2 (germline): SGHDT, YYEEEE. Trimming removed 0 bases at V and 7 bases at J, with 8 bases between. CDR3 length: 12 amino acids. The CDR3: CASSLATGEQYF. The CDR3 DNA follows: TGTGCCAGCAGCTTGGCGACAGGTGAGCAGTACTTC.

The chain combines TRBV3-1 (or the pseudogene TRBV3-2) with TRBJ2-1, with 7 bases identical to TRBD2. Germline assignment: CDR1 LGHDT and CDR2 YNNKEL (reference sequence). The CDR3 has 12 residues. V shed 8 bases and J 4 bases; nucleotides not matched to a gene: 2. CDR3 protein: CASGGGYNEQFF. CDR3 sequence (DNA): TGTGCCAGCGGCGGGGGTTACAATGAGCAGTTCTTC.

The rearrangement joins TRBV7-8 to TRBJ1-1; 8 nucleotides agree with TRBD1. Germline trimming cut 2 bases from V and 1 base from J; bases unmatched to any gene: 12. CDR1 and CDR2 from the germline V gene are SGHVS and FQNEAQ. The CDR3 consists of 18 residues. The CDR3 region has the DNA TGTGCCAGCAGCTTAATTTTTGGTGGCGGACAGGGGAACACTGAAGCTTTCTTT. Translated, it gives CASSLIFGGGQGNTEAFF.

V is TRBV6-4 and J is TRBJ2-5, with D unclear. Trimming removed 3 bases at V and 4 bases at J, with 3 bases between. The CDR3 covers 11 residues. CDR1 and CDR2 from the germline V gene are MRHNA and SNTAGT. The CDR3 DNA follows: TGTGCCAGCAGTGAAGCAGAGACCCAGTACTTC. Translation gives CASSEAETQYF.

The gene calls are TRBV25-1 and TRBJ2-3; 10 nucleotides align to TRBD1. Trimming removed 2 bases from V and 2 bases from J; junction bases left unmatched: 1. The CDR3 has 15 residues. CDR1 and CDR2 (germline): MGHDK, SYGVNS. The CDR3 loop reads CASSEGTGDTDTQYF. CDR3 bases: TGTGCCAGCAGTGAAGGGACAGGGGACACAGATACGCAGTATTTT. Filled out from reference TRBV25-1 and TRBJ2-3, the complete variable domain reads EADIYQTPRYLVIGTGKKITLECSQTMGHDKMYWYQQDPGMELHLIHYSYGVNSTEKGDLSSESTVSRIRTEHFPLTLESARPSHTSQYLCASSEGTGDTDTQYFGPGTRLTVL.

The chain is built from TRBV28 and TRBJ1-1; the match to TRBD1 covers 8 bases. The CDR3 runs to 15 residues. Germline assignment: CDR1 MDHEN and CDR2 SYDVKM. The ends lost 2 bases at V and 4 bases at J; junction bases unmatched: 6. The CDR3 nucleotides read TGTGCCAGCAGTTTACCGACAGGGGTGGGCACTGAAGCTTTCTTT. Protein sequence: CASSLPTGVGTEAFF. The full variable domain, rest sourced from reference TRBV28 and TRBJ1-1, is DVKVTQSSRYLVKRTGEKVFLECVQDMDHENMFWYRQDPGLGLRLIYFSYDVKMKEKGDIPEGYSVSREKKERFSLILESASTNQTSMYLCASSLPTGVGTEAFFGQGTRLTVV.

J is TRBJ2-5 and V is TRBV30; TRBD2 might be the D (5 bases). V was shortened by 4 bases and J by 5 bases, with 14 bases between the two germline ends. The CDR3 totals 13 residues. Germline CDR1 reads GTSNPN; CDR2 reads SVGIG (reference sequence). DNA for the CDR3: TGTGCCTGGATGACTGGTCCGGGGGAGACCCAGTACTTC. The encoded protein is CAWMTGPGETQYF.

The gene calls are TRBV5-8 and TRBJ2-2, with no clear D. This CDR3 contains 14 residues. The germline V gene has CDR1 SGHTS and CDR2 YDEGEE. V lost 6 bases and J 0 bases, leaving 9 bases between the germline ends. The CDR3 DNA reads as TGTGCCAGCACCGACGACTCGAACACCGGGGAGCTGTTTTTT. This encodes CASTDDSNTGELFF.